The text below deals with one T cell receptor beta chain. What it binds is unknown. TCRdb's copy holds only in-frame clones and misses some; the assay was immunoSEQ multiplex PCR. The table records around 18,000 clones, 85% to 90% of them present only once. This sample was included in a study of T cells in narcolepsy. Study as a whole: Donors had narcolepsy type 1 or type 2, or were healthy controls. Overall study results and limits: Same-patient CSF and blood CD4+ T cell clonotypes included HCRT-specific and TRIB2-specific autoreactive ones. Autoreactive clonotypes reportedly recurred in blood of same and different patients, not controls. In some patient and control memory CD4+ samples, autoreactive clones were absent.

The origin of this receptor is a human donor in good health. Specimen: memory (CD45RA-) CD4+ T cells from blood.

The CDR3 nucleotides read TGTGCCAGCAGCTTGGCGGGGGAGGGTGAAAAACTGTTTTTT. Protein: CASSLAGEGEKLFF. The J gene is TRBJ1-4, the V gene TRBV5-6; D possibly corresponds to TRBD1 (5 bases). The V gene's germline CDR1 is SGHDT and CDR2 YYEEEE. This CDR3 region has 14 residues. Trimming removed 0 bases at V and 7 bases at J, with 10 bases between.